Following are 14 T cell receptor beta chains from one sample sequenced in a study of regulatory T cells in long-lasting Graves disease. With iRepertoire HTBI primers and Arm-PCR of CDR3 regions, TCR beta libraries were built. Each CDR3 protein is one row after TCRdb ran MiXCR on the multiplex PCR reads. The sample lists around 400,000 distinct CDR3 sequences; around 15% were seen once. Time point given: newly diagnosed GD, antithyroid drugs for less than 3 months. Extracted PBMC RNA gave rise to the TCR library. This material consisted of peripheral blood mononuclear cells (PBMCs), taken at new diagnosis, from a patient treated with antithyroid drugs. Source of these receptors: a female donor with Graves disease.

Regarding this clonotype: A much larger clone lies a single base off, so this may be a read error. This sequence joins TRBV7-2 and TRBJ2-7, with a weak D call TRBD2 (6 bases). Trimming shortened V by 5 bases and J by 6 bases, and 20 bases separated the two germline ends. The CDR3 is 15 residues long. The V gene's germline CDR1 is SGHTA and CDR2 FQGNSA. The CDR3 nucleotides read TGTGCCAGCAGCCCCGCCGGGAGATCTGGCTCCGAGCAGTACTTC. Translating gives CASSPAGRSGSEQYF.

This clonotype was recorded a few times. The chain employs TRBV6-1 and TRBJ1-2; D is unclear. Germline CDR1 is MNHNS and CDR2 is SASEGT. CDR3 size: 11 residues. V shed 7 bases and J shed 5 bases, with 8 bases lying between them. CDR3 DNA: TGTGCCAGCATCGGAGAATATGGCTACACCTTC. This gives the protein CASIGEYGYTF.

As to this clonotype: A far larger clone differs by one base, so this is likely a read error. The chain carries TRBV7-2 and TRBJ2-1; D may match TRBD1 or TRBD2 (7 bases each). The CDR3 loop spans 14 amino acids. The germline gives CDR1 SGHTA, CDR2 FQGNSA. The CDR3 spells CACSLLGGGDEQFF. Here the CDR3 DNA reads TGTGCCTGCAGCTTATTGGGAGGGGGCGATGAGCAGTTCTTC.

This clonotype was recorded a few times. The V gene is TRBV4-2, the J gene TRBJ1-1, with 8 bases lining up with TRBD1. This CDR3 region has 16 residues. V lost 1 base, J lost 4 bases, and 8 bases stayed unmatched. Looked up from germline, CDR1 is LGHNA and CDR2 is YNFKEQ. The CDR3 DNA reads TGTGCCAGCAGCCAAGTCTTCAGGGGGCGCGTCACTGAAGCTTTCTTT. Translation gives CASSQVFRGRVTEAFF.

This clonotype was picked up many times. This chain uses TRBV5-4 with TRBJ2-2; 9 nucleotides agree with TRBD2. From germline, CDR1 is SGHNT and CDR2 YYREEE (reference sequence). This CDR3 comprises 17 residues. The V and J ends lost 0 bases and 2 bases, in that order; junction bases with no gene match: 5. CDR3 sequence reads: CASSLGLAEFNTGELFF. CDR3 bases: TGTGCCAGCAGCTTGGGACTAGCGGAGTTCAACACCGGGGAGCTGTTTTTT. Together with reference TRBV5-4 and TRBJ2-2, the CDR3 gives the full variable domain: ETGVTQSPTHLIKTRGQQVTLRCSSQSGHNTVSWYQQALGQGPQFIFQYYREEENGRGNFPPRFSGLQFPNYSSELNVNALELDDSALYLCASSLGLAEFNTGELFFGEGSRLTVL.

This clonotype was observed many times. This chain connects TRBV9 to TRBJ2-5; 16 bases are a match to TRBD2. This CDR3 comprises 17 residues. Germline V gene sequence: CDR1 SGDLS, CDR2 YYNGEE. Trimming at V came to 3 bases and at J to 3 bases, leaving 5 bases not matched to a gene. The CDR3 region is CASSAGLAGGLEETQYF. In DNA form, the CDR3 reads TGTGCCAGCAGCGCGGGACTAGCGGGGGGGCTGGAAGAGACCCAGTACTTC.

This clonotype was observed a handful of times. The V gene is TRBV14, the J gene TRBJ1-2; unclear D gene. Germline lookup yields CDR1 SGHDN and CDR2 FVKESK. The V gene lost 1 base and the J gene lost 2 bases, with 14 bases spanning the gap. The CDR3 has 16 amino acids. This chain's CDR3 is CASSQALGSPNYGYTF. CDR3 DNA: TGTGCCAGCAGCCAAGCCCTCGGGAGTCCGAACTATGGCTACACCTTC.

This clonotype was picked up many times. The chain carries TRBV3-1 and TRBJ2-2; 7 nucleotides agree with TRBD2. Per the germline V gene, CDR1 is LGHDT and CDR2 is YNNKEL (reference sequence). J lost 4 bases, V lost 2 bases, and 13 bases had no gene match. The CDR3 totals 18 residues. The CDR3 DNA is TGTGCCAGCAGCCAACCTATCTTGGCGGGAGTAATCACCGGGGAGCTGTTTTTT. Translating gives CASSQPILAGVITGELFF.

This clonotype was seen at least ten times. V is TRBV7-3 and J is TRBJ2-3, with D maybe TRBD2 (5 bases). This CDR3 region has 14 residues. Germline loops: CDR1 SGHTA, CDR2 FQGTGA. V shed 2 bases and J shed 6 bases, with 12 bases lying between them. Written as DNA, the CDR3 is TGTGCCAGCAGCTTAGGCGCAGGCGGGGATACGCAGTATTTT. Translating it yields CASSLGAGGDTQYF.

This clonotype has at least ten counts. V gene TRBV29-1 combines with J gene TRBJ1-1; D ambiguous. The germline V gene encodes CDR1 SQVTM and CDR2 ANQGSEA. Trimming removed 6 bases at V and 3 bases at J, with 8 bases between. CDR3 length: 11 amino acids. CDR3 in amino acids: CSVPNHTEAFF. The DNA for the CDR3 is TGCAGCGTCCCTAACCACACTGAAGCTTTCTTT.

The rearrangement joins TRBV6-2 or TRBV6-3 to TRBJ1-1; 7 positions match TRBD1. This CDR3 region has 16 residues. J gave up 8 bases and V 0 bases, and 12 bases lay outside the gene matches. The germline V gene encodes CDR1 MNHEY and CDR2 SVGEGT. CDR3 region: CASSYSGTALMEEAFF. In DNA form, the CDR3 reads TGTGCCAGCAGTTACTCCGGGACAGCGCTAATGGAGGAAGCTTTCTTT.

This clonotype was observed at least ten times. The chain has TRBV19 and TRBJ1-3; D is unclear. Germline loops: CDR1 LNHDA, CDR2 SQIVND (reference sequence). Trimming cost V 3 bases and J 0 bases, with 9 bases left between them. The CDR3 runs 15 residues. Here the CDR3 reads CASSIPAISGNTIYF. Written as DNA, the CDR3 is TGTGCCAGTAGTATCCCGGCTATCTCTGGAAACACCATATATTTT. The variable domain in full, with the rest retrieved from reference TRBV19 and TRBJ1-3, is DGGITQSPKYLFRKEGQNVTLSCEQNLNHDAMYWYRQDPGQGLRLIYYSQIVNDFQKGDIAEGYSVSREKKESFPLTVTSAQKNPTAFYLCASSIPAISGNTIYFGEGSWLTVV.

In its sample, this clonotype was seen many times. The rearrangement links TRBV3-1 to TRBJ2-7; D call uncertain. Between the trimmed V and J ends, which lost 0 bases and 6 bases, there was a span of 15 bases. The CDR3 sequence is 15 residues long. The germline CDR1 and CDR2 sequences are LGHDT and YNNKEL (reference sequence). This chain's CDR3 is CASSQEFGQSAEQYF. DNA for the CDR3: TGTGCCAGCAGCCAAGAGTTCGGGCAGAGTGCCGAGCAGTACTTC.

At least ten counts were recorded for this clonotype. The chain uses TRBV7-2 and TRBJ2-7, with TRBD2 matching 10 bases. CDR1 and CDR2 (germline): SGHTA, FQGNSA. This CDR3 comprises 14 residues. J was trimmed by 5 bases and V by 5 bases; bases with no gene match: 6. DNA for the CDR3: TGTGCCAGCAGCCCTAGCGGGAGAATAAACGAGCAGTACTTC. Amino acid sequence: CASSPSGRINEQYF.